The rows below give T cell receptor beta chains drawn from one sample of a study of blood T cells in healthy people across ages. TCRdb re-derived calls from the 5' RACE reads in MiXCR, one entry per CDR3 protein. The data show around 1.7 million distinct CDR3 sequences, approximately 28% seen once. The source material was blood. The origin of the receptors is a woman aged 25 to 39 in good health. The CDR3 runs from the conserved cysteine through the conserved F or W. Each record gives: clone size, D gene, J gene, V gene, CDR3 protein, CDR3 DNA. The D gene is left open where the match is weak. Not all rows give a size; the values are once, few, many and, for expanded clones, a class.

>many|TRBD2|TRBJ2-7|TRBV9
CASSVTSGSYEQYF
TGTGCCAGCAGCGTCACTAGCGGGAGCTACGAGCAGTACTTC
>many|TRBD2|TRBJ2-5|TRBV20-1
CSARGAGVETQYF
TGCAGTGCTCGCGGGGCGGGGGTAGAGACCCAGTACTTC
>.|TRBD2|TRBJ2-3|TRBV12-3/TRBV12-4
CASRTISGRAKDTQYF
TGTGCCAGCAGAACCATTAGCGGGAGGGCCAAAGATACGCAGTATTTT
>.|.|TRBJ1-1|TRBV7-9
CASSLGDRQALPEAFF
TGTGCCAGCAGCTTAGGGGACCGACAGGCACTACCTGAAGCTTTCTTT
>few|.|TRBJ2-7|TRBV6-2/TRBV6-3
CASAPSEYEQYF
TGTGCCAGCGCCCCCTCGGAGTACGAGCAGTACTTC
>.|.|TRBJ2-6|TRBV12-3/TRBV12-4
CASRQSDSGANVLTF
TGTGCCAGCAGGCAATCGGACTCTGGGGCCAACGTCCTGACTTTC
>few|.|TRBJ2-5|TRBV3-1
CASSLRARLGTQYF
TGTGCCAGCAGCCTCAGGGCCCGTCTCGGGACCCAGTACTTC
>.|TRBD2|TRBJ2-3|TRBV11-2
CASSLDQAGGLTDTQYF
TGTGCCAGCAGCTTAGACCAGGCGGGGGGGCTAACAGATACGCAGTATTTT
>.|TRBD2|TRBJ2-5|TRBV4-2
CASSQDLAGLIQTQYF
TGTGCCAGCAGCCAAGATCTAGCGGGGTTAATTCAGACCCAGTACTTC
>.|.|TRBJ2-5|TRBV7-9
CANSPRQAEETRYF
TGTGCCAACAGCCCCCGACAGGCGGAAGAGACCCGGTACTTC
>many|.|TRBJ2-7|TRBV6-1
CASSETWEGFYEQYF
TGTGCCAGCAGTGAAACGTGGGAAGGGTTCTACGAGCAGTACTTC
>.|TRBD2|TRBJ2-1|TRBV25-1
CASGRTSGGLQETQFF
TGTGCCAGCGGGAGGACTAGCGGGGGCCTACAAGAGACCCAGTTCTTC
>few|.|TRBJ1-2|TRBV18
CASSPVEAGNYGYTF
TGTGCCAGCTCACCAGTCGAGGCAGGGAACTATGGCTACACCTTC
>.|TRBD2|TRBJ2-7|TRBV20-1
CSATPGLDHEQYF
TGCAGTGCTACCCCGGGACTAGACCACGAGCAGTACTTC
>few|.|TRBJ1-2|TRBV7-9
CASSLQNSYGYTF
TGTGCCAGCAGCTTACAGAACTCTTATGGCTACACCTTC
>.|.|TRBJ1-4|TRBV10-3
CAISESTGNEKLFF
TGTGCCATCAGTGAGTCGACGGGTAATGAAAAACTGTTTTTT
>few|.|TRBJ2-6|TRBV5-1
CASWDLPSGANVLTF
TGCGCCAGCTGGGACTTGCCCTCTGGGGCCAACGTCCTGACTTTC
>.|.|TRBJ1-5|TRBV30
CAWSGKGLGSQPQHF
TGTGCCTGGAGTGGAAAGGGACTTGGTAGCCAGCCCCAGCATTTT
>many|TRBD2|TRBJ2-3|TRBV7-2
CASSGLAGADTQYF
TGTGCCAGCAGTGGACTAGCGGGAGCCGATACGCAGTATTTT
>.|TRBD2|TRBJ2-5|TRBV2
CASSASGGPWETQYF
TGTGCCAGCAGTGCGAGCGGGGGGCCATGGGAGACCCAGTACTTC
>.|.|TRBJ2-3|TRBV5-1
CASSLTDRKVDTQYF
TGCGCCAGCAGCTTGACCGACCGGAAGGTAGATACGCAGTATTTT
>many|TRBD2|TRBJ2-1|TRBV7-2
CASSPVHAGGAYNEQFF
TGTGCCAGCAGCCCCGTTCACGCGGGAGGTGCCTACAATGAGCAGTTCTTC
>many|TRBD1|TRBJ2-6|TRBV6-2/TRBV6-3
CASSSGAGGFNVLTF
TGTGCCAGCAGTTCCGGGGCAGGGGGCTTCAACGTCCTGACTTTC